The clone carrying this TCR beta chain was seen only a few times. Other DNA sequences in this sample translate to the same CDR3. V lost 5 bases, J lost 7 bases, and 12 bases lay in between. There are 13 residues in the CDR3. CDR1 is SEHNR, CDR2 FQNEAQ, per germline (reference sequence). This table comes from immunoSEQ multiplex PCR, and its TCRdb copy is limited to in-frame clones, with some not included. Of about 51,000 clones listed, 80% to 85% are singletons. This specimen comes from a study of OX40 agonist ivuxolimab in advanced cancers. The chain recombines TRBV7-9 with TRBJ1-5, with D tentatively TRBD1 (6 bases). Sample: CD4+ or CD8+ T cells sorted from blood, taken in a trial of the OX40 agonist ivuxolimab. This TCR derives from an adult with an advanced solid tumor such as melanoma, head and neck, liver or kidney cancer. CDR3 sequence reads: CASSPGGAQPQHF. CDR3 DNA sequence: TGTGCCAGCAGCCCTGGGGGGGCCCAGCCCCAGCATTTT.